The TCR beta chain under discussion was sequenced for a study of a mutant IDH1 vaccine in newly diagnosed glioma. In the study overall: Onset of vaccination occurred 4-6 weeks following radiotherapy alone, or with temozolomide cycles. Radiotherapy, temozolomide, or both had been given previously, and both were given to most.

CDR3 length: 15 amino acids. Trimming took 0 bases from V and 5 from J, leaving 15 bases between them. CDR1 and CDR2 from the germline V gene are SGHRS and YFSETQ. Time point: week 35, safety follow-up. Vaccination used 300 ug of mutant IDH1 20-mer peptide per dose, with topical imiquimod. Donor tumors were new WHO grade 3 or 4 IDH1-mutant, ATRX-lost astrocytomas. To note about this clone: Its antigen remains unknown.

TCRdb's copy holds only in-frame clones and misses some; the assay was immunoSEQ multiplex PCR. The table shows 25,000 to 40,000 clones, with 70% to 85% occurring only once. The specimen comprised PBMCs, sampled from a glioma patient whose treatment included an IDH1 peptide vaccine. The TCR was taken from a man under 40 with glioma. The gene calls are TRBV5-1 and TRBJ2-7; D may match TRBD1 or TRBD2 (5 bases each). The CDR3: CASSLAGREGNEQYF. The DNA of the CDR3 is TGCGCCAGCAGCTTGGCCGGTCGAGAGGGGAACGAGCAGTACTTC.